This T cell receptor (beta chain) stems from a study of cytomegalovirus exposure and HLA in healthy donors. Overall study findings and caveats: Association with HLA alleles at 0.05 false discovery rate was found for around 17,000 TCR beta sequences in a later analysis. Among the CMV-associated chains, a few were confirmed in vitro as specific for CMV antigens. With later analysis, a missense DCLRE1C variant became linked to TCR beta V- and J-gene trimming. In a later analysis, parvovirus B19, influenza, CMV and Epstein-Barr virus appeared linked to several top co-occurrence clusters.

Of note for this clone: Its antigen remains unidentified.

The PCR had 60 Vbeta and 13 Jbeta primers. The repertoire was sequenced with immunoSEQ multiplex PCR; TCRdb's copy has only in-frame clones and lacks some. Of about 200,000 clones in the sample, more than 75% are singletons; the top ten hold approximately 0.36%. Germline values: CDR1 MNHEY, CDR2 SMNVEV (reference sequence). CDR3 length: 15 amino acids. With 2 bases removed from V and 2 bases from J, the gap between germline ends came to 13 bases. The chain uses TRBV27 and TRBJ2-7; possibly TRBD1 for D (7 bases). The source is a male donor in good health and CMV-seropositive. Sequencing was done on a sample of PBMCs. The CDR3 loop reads CASSLAQGGPYEQYF. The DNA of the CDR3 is TGTGCCAGCAGTTTAGCCCAGGGGGGACCCTACGAGCAGTACTTC.